These T cell receptor beta chains were read from a single sample in a study of CD8 T cells in ankylosing spondylitis. Using its own MiXCR run on the 5' RACE reads, TCRdb lists one record per CDR3 protein. This repertoire shows 350,000 to 450,000 distinct CDR3 sequences, roughly 25% found once; its top ten account for roughly 1%. Sequencing was carried out using blood, either unsorted or a sorted T cell fraction (not recorded which). These receptor sequences come from a male donor with ankylosing spondylitis. Both conserved end residues are part of each CDR3. The D gene is left open where the match is weak. Part of the rows lack a size; the others show once, few, many or a class for expanded clones.

NA,NA,TRBV5-1,TRBJ2-5,TGCGCCAGCAGTCCGGAAGGGGTCAGCCAAGAGACCCAGTACTTC,CASSPEGVSQETQYF
TRBD1,NA,TRBV14,TRBJ2-2,TGTGCCAGCAGCCAGACAGGGGCGAACACCGGGGAGCTGTTTTTT,CASSQTGANTGELFF
TRBD2,NA,TRBV12-3/TRBV12-4,TRBJ2-1,TGTGCCAGCAATCCCAGCGGGAGGGCCATCCATGAGCAGTTCTTC,CASNPSGRAIHEQFF
TRBD1,NA,TRBV9,TRBJ2-7,TGTGCCAGCAGCGTAGCACAGGGGGCTCCCACCTACGAGCAGTACTTC,CASSVAQGAPTYEQYF
NA,few,TRBV6-1,TRBJ1-2,TGTGCCAGCATCGACAGACTTAACTATGGCTACACCTTC,CASIDRLNYGYTF
NA,NA,TRBV11-2,TRBJ2-3,TGTGCCAGCAGCTCGTGGACCATTAGCACAGATACGCAGTATTTT,CASSSWTISTDTQYF
NA,few,TRBV7-9,TRBJ2-3,TGTGCCAGCAGCCCGATCGATGGGACTCTTAGGTTT,CASSPIDGTLRF
TRBD1,many,TRBV29-1,TRBJ2-2,TGCAGCGTCGGACAGGGGAACACCGGGGAGCTGTTTTTT,CSVGQGNTGELFF
TRBD1,NA,TRBV5-1,TRBJ2-7,TGCGCCAGCAGCGGCGGGACAGGGGTAGGGCTCTACGAGCAGTACTTC,CASSGGTGVGLYEQYF
TRBD2,NA,TRBV19,TRBJ2-2,TGTGCCAGTAGTCCAGATTGGGGGACTAGCGACACCGGGGAGCTGTTTTTT,CASSPDWGTSDTGELFF
NA,few,TRBV10-3,TRBJ1-2,TGTGCCAGCTCCCAGGGCTTGGTTTATGGCTACACCTTC,CASSQGLVYGYTF
TRBD2,NA,TRBV2,TRBJ2-1,TGTGCCAGCAGCGCTAGCGGGAGGGTCTATGAGCAGTTCTTC,CASSASGRVYEQFF
NA,few,TRBV12-3/TRBV12-4,TRBJ1-2,TGTGCCAGCAGTTTATCCGGGACACCTATGGGAGGCTACACCTTC,CASSLSGTPMGGYTF
NA,NA,TRBV20-1,TRBJ2-7,TGCAGTGCTAGCCATTGGGTCTACGAGCAGTACTTC,CSASHWVYEQYF
NA,NA,TRBV11-2,TRBJ2-5,TGTGCCAGCAGCTCTGGACCGCACCAAGAGACCCAGTACTTC,CASSSGPHQETQYF
TRBD2,NA,TRBV20-1,TRBJ2-3,TGCAGTGCCCACTCGAGCGGGGGCACAGATACGCAGTATTTT,CSAHSSGGTDTQYF
NA,NA,TRBV4-1,TRBJ2-5,TGCGCCAGCAGCCCCAGAGAGAAGGGGACGGAGACCCAGTACTTC,CASSPREKGTETQYF
NA,NA,TRBV29-1,TRBJ1-1,TGCAGCGTTGCCAGGGTGGACACTGAAGCTTTCTTT,CSVARVDTEAFF
TRBD2,NA,TRBV6-2/TRBV6-3,TRBJ2-7,TGTGCCAGCAGTTACTCGGGGAGACCGGGACTAGCGGGCCACGCTCCCTACGAGCAGTACTTC,CASSYSGRPGLAGHAPYEQYF
NA,NA,TRBV29-1,TRBJ2-2,TGCAGCGTTATAGGGTTGTCGGCCGGGGAGCTGTTTTTT,CSVIGLSAGELFF
NA,NA,TRBV24-1,TRBJ2-7,TGTGCCACCAGTGACCCCAGCACGGGTAGCGGATACGAGCAGTACTTC,CATSDPSTGSGYEQYF
NA,NA,TRBV6-5,TRBJ2-5,TGTGCCAGCAGTTACTCGAGGTGGGGGAGCGAGACCCAGTACTTC,CASSYSRWGSETQYF
NA,many,TRBV7-2,TRBJ1-5,TGTGCCAGCAGCTTAACTGGGTTAAGCAATCAGCCCCAGCATTTT,CASSLTGLSNQPQHF
NA,NA,TRBV30,TRBJ2-3,TGTGCCTGGAGTGTGGAGGGGTATACGCAGTATTTT,CAWSVEGYTQYF
TRBD1,NA,TRBV20-1,TRBJ1-1,TGCAGTGCTATAGCAGGGGGGGTGAACACTGAAGCTTTCTTT,CSAIAGGVNTEAFF
TRBD1,few,TRBV5-1,TRBJ2-1,TGCGCCAGCAGCTTTGCAGGGGGAAGTTGGAATGAGCAGTTCTTC,CASSFAGGSWNEQFF
NA,few,TRBV12-3/TRBV12-4,TRBJ1-1,TGTGCCAGCAGCTTCAACCCTTCGAACACTGAAGCTTTCTTT,CASSFNPSNTEAFF
TRBD1,few,TRBV3-1,TRBJ2-2,TGTGCCAGCAGCCCACCGGGACAGGGCCGAACCGGGGAGCTGTTTTTT,CASSPPGQGRTGELFF
NA,NA,TRBV15,TRBJ2-5,TGTGCCACCAGCAGAGCCCCGTTAGTTGGAGAGACCCAGTACTTC,CATSRAPLVGETQYF
TRBD2,few,TRBV24-1,TRBJ2-2,TGTGCCACCAGTGATACCACCCCGGCCGGACTAGCCCCAACCGGGGAGCTGTTTTTT,CATSDTTPAGLAPTGELFF
NA,NA,TRBV12-3/TRBV12-4,TRBJ1-2,TGTGCCAGCTCCGAGGTGAGGACGGATGGCTACACCTTC,CASSEVRTDGYTF
TRBD1,few,TRBV5-1,TRBJ1-1,TGCGCCAGCAGCGGATGGATTGATTACAGGGGAGGGACTGAAGCTTTCTTT,CASSGWIDYRGGTEAFF
TRBD1,NA,TRBV5-1,TRBJ1-5,TGCGCCAGCAGCCTCGGGACAGGGATAGGGAATCAGCCCCAGCATTTT,CASSLGTGIGNQPQHF
NA,NA,TRBV5-1,TRBJ1-1,TGCGCCAGCAGGGGTAACGAAAACACTGAAGCTTTCTTT,CASRGNENTEAFF
NA,few,TRBV5-1,TRBJ2-3,TGCGCCAGCAGCTTGGCCAGGTTCTCTGTCACAGATACGCAGTATTTT,CASSLARFSVTDTQYF
NA,many,TRBV25-1,TRBJ1-1,TGTGCCAGCAGTGAAATGGAGGGAAGTACTGAAGCTTTCTTT,CASSEMEGSTEAFF
TRBD2,NA,TRBV7-9,TRBJ2-7,TGTGCCAGCAGCTTAGGAATCGCGGGACTAGCGCCTTACGAGCAGTACTTC,CASSLGIAGLAPYEQYF
TRBD1,NA,TRBV20-1,TRBJ1-2,TGCAGTGCTCTCGAACAGGGGGCCCTAATCTCTGGCTACACCTTC,CSALEQGALISGYTF
TRBD1,NA,TRBV29-1,TRBJ1-2,TGCAGCGCTCCGGGACAGGGGGGCTATGGCTACACCTTC,CSAPGQGGYGYTF
NA,NA,TRBV7-8,TRBJ2-3,TGTGCCAGCAGCTCACTCCCTACTAGCATAGCCGATACGCAGTATTTT,CASSSLPTSIADTQYF
NA,NA,TRBV25-1,TRBJ1-1,TGTGCCAGCAGTGTAAGTGGACACTTGAACACTGAAGCTTTCTTT,CASSVSGHLNTEAFF
NA,NA,TRBV2,TRBJ2-2,TGTGCCAGTTTGTGGGAGAAGGACACCGGGGAGCTGTTTTTT,CASLWEKDTGELFF
NA,NA,TRBV7-2,TRBJ1-1,TGTGCCAGCAGCTTACTGGACACTGAAGCTTTCTTT,CASSLLDTEAFF
TRBD1,NA,TRBV13,TRBJ2-1,TGTGCCAGCAGACCGGGACAGCCTCCAAATGAGCAGTTCTTC,CASRPGQPPNEQFF
NA,few,TRBV5-1,TRBJ1-2,TGCGCCAGCAGGCGGGACACCGAGGGCTATGGCTACACCTTC,CASRRDTEGYGYTF
NA,once,TRBV18,TRBJ1-5,TGTGCCAGCTCACCGGACGGGAGGCCCCAGCATTTT,CASSPDGRPQHF
NA,NA,TRBV5-1,TRBJ1-1,TGCGCCAGCAGCTCCGGGGCTGGAATGGGCAGGGGCAACACTGAAGCTTTCTTT,CASSSGAGMGRGNTEAFF
NA,few,TRBV7-8,TRBJ2-3,TGTGCCAGCAGCCCACAGAGGCAGGATACGCAGTATTTT,CASSPQRQDTQYF
NA,few,TRBV20-1,TRBJ2-5,TGCAGTGCTCCTAAGGGACAGCGGGGAGAGACCCAGTACTTC,CSAPKGQRGETQYF
TRBD2,NA,TRBV5-1,TRBJ2-5,TGCGCCAGCAGCACCGGACTAGCGGGAGTAGGAGAGACCCAGTACTTC,CASSTGLAGVGETQYF
NA,few,TRBV27,TRBJ1-1,TGTGCCACCTTTAGATGGGGCGCGTACACTGAAGCTTTCTTT,CATFRWGAYTEAFF
NA,NA,TRBV29-1,TRBJ1-2,TGCAGCGTTGACCGGGGGCGTATTGATGGCTACACCTTC,CSVDRGRIDGYTF
NA,NA,TRBV3-1,TRBJ2-7,TGTGCCAGCAGCCAAGGTCTAGCTGAGACCTACGAGCAGTACTTC,CASSQGLAETYEQYF
NA,NA,TRBV4-2,TRBJ2-7,TGTGCCAGCAGCCAGAGGGGGTCAGGAGACGGATTCTACGAGCAGTACTTC,CASSQRGSGDGFYEQYF
NA,few,TRBV27,TRBJ2-1,TGTGCCAGCAGGGGGGGATACAATGAGCAGTTCTTC,CASRGGYNEQFF
NA,few,TRBV6-6,TRBJ2-2,TGTGCCAGCAGAAGGGGCACAACCGGGGAGCTGTTTTTT,CASRRGTTGELFF
TRBD1,NA,TRBV28,TRBJ2-5,TGTGCCAGCAGTACCAGACAGGGGAGGTCCAGTCCCCAAGAGACCCAGTACTTC,CASSTRQGRSSPQETQYF
NA,few,TRBV11-1,TRBJ1-6,TGTGCCAGCAGCGAACCCAATACAGGGATGTCCTATAATTCACCCCTCCACTTT,CASSEPNTGMSYNSPLHF
TRBD1,many,TRBV5-1,TRBJ1-1,TGCGCCAGCCTCCCCGTGGGACAGGGGGACACTGAAGCTTTCTTT,CASLPVGQGDTEAFF
TRBD1,NA,TRBV9,TRBJ1-6,TGTGCCAGCAGCACTGGAAGGGGGCCACCCCTCCACTTT,CASSTGRGPPLHF